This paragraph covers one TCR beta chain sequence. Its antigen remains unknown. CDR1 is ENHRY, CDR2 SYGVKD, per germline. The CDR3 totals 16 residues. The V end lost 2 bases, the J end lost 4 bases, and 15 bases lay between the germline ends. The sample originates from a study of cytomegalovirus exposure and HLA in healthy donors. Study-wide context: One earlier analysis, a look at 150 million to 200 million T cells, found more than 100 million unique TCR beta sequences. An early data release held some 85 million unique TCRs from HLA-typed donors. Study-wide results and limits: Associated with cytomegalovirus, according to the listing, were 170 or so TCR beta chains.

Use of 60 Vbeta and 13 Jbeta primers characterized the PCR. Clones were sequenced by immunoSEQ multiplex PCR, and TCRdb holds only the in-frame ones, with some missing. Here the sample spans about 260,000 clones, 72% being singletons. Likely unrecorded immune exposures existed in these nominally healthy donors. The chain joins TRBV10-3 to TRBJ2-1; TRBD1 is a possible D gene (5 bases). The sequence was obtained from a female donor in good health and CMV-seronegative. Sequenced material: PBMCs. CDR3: CAISEPGKTPYNEQFF. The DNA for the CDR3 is TGTGCCATCAGTGAGCCAGGGAAAACCCCGTACAATGAGCAGTTCTTC.